The present TCR beta chain was sequenced within a study of PD-1 blockade in classical Hodgkin lymphoma (dated by TCRdb to the early 2020s). Background for the entire study: Nivolumab dosing was 3 mg/kg intravenously every 2 weeks, continuing until either disease progression or unacceptable toxicity. To define a peripheral blood immune signature of response to PD-1 blockade in classical Hodgkin lymphoma, the study combined TCR beta sequencing with CyTOF.

The time point label of this sample denotes: cycle 1 day 1 (C1D1), immediately before nivolumab initiation. Every trial patient had relapsed following autologous stem cell transplantation, and prior brentuximab vedotin exposure was what differed among cohorts A, B and C. CD8+ T cells were purified from thawed PBMCs by magnetic negative selection with a Miltenyi CD8+ T cell isolation kit. The trial cohort was composed of 56 patients with relapsed/refractory classical Hodgkin lymphoma, for whom complete response, partial response or progressive disease was recorded as best overall response. Single-agent nivolumab was administered to trial patients in the multi-cohort phase II CheckMate 205 trial. An independent review committee assessed best overall response by applying the 2007 International Working Group response criteria. Trial PBMCs were obtained immediately prior to nivolumab initiation (C1D1) and on therapy at cycle 2 day 1 and cycle 4 day 1. Peripheral blood was collected in 8 mL Vacutainer Cell Preparation Tubes, from which PBMCs were isolated by centrifugation and then cryopreserved. Purified CD4+ and CD8+ fractions were generated only in cases for which an additional PBMC sample was available. Magnetically labelled cells were removed on LS columns in a quadroMACS separator, and the flow-through was retained as the purified fraction.

With respect to this clone: It lacks a known antigen. No much larger clonotype is one base removed from it; base qualities were not supplied.

Study-wide conclusions, independent of this receptor: Baseline TCR diversity was reported to be lower in newly diagnosed patients than in healthy donors and to be lower still in relapsed/refractory patients. A significant rise by C4D1 was seen in CD4+ but not CD8+ TCR diversity (p=0.0027 vs p=0.16), with the rise being most apparent in complete responders (p=0.02). Baseline diversity similar to that of newly diagnosed patients was observed in trial patients achieving complete response, whereas significantly lower diversity was observed in partial responders and progressors. The study was limited to a single clinical trial cohort, and causes of repertoire differences, possibly disease activity or prior therapy, remained undefined. Lower diversity was observed in patients in whom nivolumab was started less than 1 year after ASCT, and these patients were excluded from later analyses so that confounding by immune reconstitution would be avoided.

CDR1 SGHVS and CDR2 FNYEAQ are derived from the germline V gene. V and J are trimmed by 5 bases and 5 bases, and the gene matches miss 9 bases of the junction. From the cysteine up to the phenylalanine, the CDR3 has a length of 15 residues. Only CDR3 DNA remains: 45 bases, in frame from the first base. The Qiagen DNeasy kit was used to extract genomic DNA from unsorted PBMCs and from the negatively selected CD4+ and CD8+ fractions. Amplification of TCR beta CDR3 regions was done by immunoSEQ multiplex PCR with primers that anneal to V and J segments. Amplification bias was minimized using a synthetic immune receptor repertoire, and residual bias was removed computationally after sequencing. The source study handled its data this way. Custom Python scripts were used to quantify repertoire diversity as the Shannon entropy index. Unsorted, CD4+ and CD8+ repertoires were analyzed separately, except for combined analyses in which CD4+ and CD8+ sequences were merged in silico. Clonal expansion was defined as at least a 2-fold frequency increase after treatment relative to C1D1, with a pseudocount of 0.5 for undetected baseline clones. Clones with 0 or 1 copy at C1D1 were defined as singleton clones, while clones with 2 or more copies were defined as non-singleton clones. Clones expanded in unsorted samples were labelled as CD4+, CD8+ or unknown by matching protein sequences in sorted samples from the same patient. Wilcoxon tests were applied to paired samples to test diversity changes from C1D1 to C4D1. TCRdb limited this immuneACCESS table to in-frame rearrangements with V and J called. A share of clones is missing; checked studies link under half to unresolved V genes, and the rest is unexplained. That table gives V, J and clone size, and the DNA gave D and trimming. Recorded for this sample are about 7,900 clones; just over 85% of them occurred a single time. The ten largest clonotypes hold less than 25% of the sample.

This TCR came from a human donor with classical Hodgkin lymphoma. This chain is built from TRBV7-6 and TRBJ2-5, and 9 junction bases match TRBD1. The sample here was CD8+ T cells from blood, taken at baseline. The CDR3 has the sequence CASSTRDRVHETQYF. The nucleotide sequence is TGTGCCAGCAGCACCCGGGACAGGGTCCACGAGACCCAGTACTTC. Extended through the reference TRBV7-6 and TRBJ2-5 proteins, this CDR3 yields the full variable domain: GAGVSQSPRYKVTKRGQDVALRCDPISGHVSLYWYRQALGQGPEFLTYFNYEAQQDKSGLPNDRFSAERPEGSISTLTIQRTEQRDSAMYRCASSTRDRVHETQYFGPGTRLLVL.